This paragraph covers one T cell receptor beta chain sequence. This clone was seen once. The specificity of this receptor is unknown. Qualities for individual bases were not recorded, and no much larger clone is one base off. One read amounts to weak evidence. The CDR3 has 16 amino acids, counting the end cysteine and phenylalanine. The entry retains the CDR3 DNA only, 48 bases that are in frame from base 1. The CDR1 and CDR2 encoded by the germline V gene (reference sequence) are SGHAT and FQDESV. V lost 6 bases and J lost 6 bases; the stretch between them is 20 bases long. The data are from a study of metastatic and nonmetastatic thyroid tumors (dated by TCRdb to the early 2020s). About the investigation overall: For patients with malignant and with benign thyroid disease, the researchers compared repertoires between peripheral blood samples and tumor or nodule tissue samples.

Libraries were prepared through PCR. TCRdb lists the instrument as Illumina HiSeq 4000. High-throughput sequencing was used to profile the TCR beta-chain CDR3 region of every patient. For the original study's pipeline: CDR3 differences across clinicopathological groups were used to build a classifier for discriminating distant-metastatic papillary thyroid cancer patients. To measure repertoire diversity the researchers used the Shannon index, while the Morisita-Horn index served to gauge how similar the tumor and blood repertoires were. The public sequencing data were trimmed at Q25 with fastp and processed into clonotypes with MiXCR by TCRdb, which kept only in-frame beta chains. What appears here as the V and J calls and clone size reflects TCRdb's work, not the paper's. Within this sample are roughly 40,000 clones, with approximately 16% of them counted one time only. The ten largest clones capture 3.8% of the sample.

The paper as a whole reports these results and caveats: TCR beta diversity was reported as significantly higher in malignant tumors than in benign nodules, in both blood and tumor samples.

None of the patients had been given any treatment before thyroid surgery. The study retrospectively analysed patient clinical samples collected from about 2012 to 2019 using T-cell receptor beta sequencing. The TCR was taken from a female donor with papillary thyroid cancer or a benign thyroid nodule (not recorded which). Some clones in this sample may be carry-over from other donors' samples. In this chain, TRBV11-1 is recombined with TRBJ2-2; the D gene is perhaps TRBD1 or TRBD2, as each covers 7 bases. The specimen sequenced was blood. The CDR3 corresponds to CASSSDNRGLSGELFF. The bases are TGTGCCAGCAGTTCCGACAACAGGGGACTATCCGGGGAGCTGTTTTTT.